This T cell receptor (beta chain) was documented in a study of shared clonotypes between healthy human individuals. Germline lookup yields CDR1 SNHLY and CDR2 FYNNEI. The V and J ends lost 7 bases and 2 bases respectively, with 6 bases between them. The CDR3 is 11 residues long. Method: immunoSEQ multiplex PCR; TCRdb's copy keeps in-frame clones and lacks some. The table has over a million clones, roughly 98% seen once; the top ten hold approximately 0.45%. The chain has TRBV2 and TRBJ2-7; the D gene is possibly TRBD1 (5 bases). The sequencing input was naive CD4+ T cells sorted from blood. Sample subset: CD45RA+ positively selected. The TCR was taken from a man aged 25 to 45 in good health. CDR3 in DNA: TGTGCCAGCAAGGACACCTACGAGCAGTACTTC. The encoded protein is CASKDTYEQYF.